This T cell receptor (beta chain) was obtained from a study of T cells in localized non-small cell lung cancer. Only in-frame clones appear in the TCRdb table, and some are missing; sequencing was by immunoSEQ multiplex PCR. The sample has tens of thousands of clones; around 86% are singletons. Looked up from germline, CDR1 is MDHEN and CDR2 is SYDVKM. V shed 9 bases and J shed 7 bases, with 15 bases lying between them. The CDR3 spans 12 residues. Regarding this clone: Antigen unknown.

Study outcomes and limitations: Owing to sequencing of a solitary tumor region, heterogeneity cannot be discounted. The greatest T cell clonality was found in uninvolved adjacent lung (higher than in tumor). Higher blood T cell density tracked longer overall survival.

The material was peripheral blood mononuclear cells, obtained before any cancer treatment. This clonotype originated in an older male donor with stage II lung adenocarcinoma. The rearrangement joins TRBV28 to TRBJ1-1, with D possibly being TRBD1 (5 bases). In nucleotides, the CDR3 is TGTGCCAGTCTTACAGGTAGCCTTGAAGCTTTCTTT. Amino acids: CASLTGSLEAFF.